Sequencing of this T cell receptor beta chain was carried out in a study of T-cell memory formation after mild COVID-19 (dated by TCRdb to the early 2020s). About the full investigation: Most TCR sequence clusters were specific to one of the two donors. In a couple of donors, T-cell clones that expanded and contracted after mild COVID-19 were tracked by sequencing TCRalpha and TCRbeta repertoires over time. The cohort comprised two young, previously healthy adult volunteers, one female and one male.

Study-wide findings and limitations: SARS-CoV-2 specificity was not confirmed for the second-wave clones peaking on day 37. Clones contracting from day 15 to 85 had balanced CD4/CD8 phenotypes, while a second wave expanding from day 15 to 37 was biased towards CD4+. The study covered only a couple of mild cases, and larger cohorts including severe cases with pre-infection samples were considered necessary. Some responding clones were detected in pre-infection memory, suggesting pre-existing cross-reactive memory T cells joined the SARS-CoV-2 response. Contracting CD4+ clones appeared mostly in the CM and EM memory subsets, whereas CD8+ clones were enriched in EMRA.

Sequencing was carried out with an Illumina NovaSeq 6000. TCRalpha and TCRbeta cDNA libraries were constructed by 5'RACE with constant-segment primers, with sample barcodes and unique molecular identifiers being introduced. Trizol reagent was used to extract RNA from every sample. Amplification of the libraries took two PCR steps, and the second step added a second sample barcode plus Illumina TruSeq adapters. The libraries were sequenced on an Illumina NovaSeq using 2 x 150 bp paired-end reads. As for the authors' bioinformatics: Demultiplexing of reads and collapsing into UMI-guided consensus sequences were performed with migec v1.2.7. Using mixcr v2.1.11, UMI consensuses were aligned to TRA and TRB V and J templates and then assembled into clonotypes. Expanded or contracted clonotypes were those called significant by both edgeR and NoisET, with noise models trained on biological replicates. For edgeR calls, a false discovery rate-adjusted p below 0.01 and a log2 fold-change threshold of 1 were applied. As an exploratory analysis of dynamics, max-normalized trajectories of the 1000 most abundant clonotypes were examined by PCA with hierarchical clustering. The CD4 or CD8 phenotype of responding clones was assigned using the separately sequenced CD4+ and CD8+ repertoires. TCRdb applied fastp at Q25 and MiXCR to the public reads, then kept only in-frame beta chains. Each entry is one CDR3 protein sequence, shown with its most common DNA and genes. The V and J calls reflect TCRdb's pipeline rather than the authors' work. This sample gives under 700,000 distinct CDR3 sequences in total; 20% of them show up just once. Of the sample, under 15% falls within the top ten clones.

Ficoll-Paque density gradient centrifugation was used to isolate PBMCs. About this clonotype itself: Its antigen is currently not known. Germline and junction disagree at one end, which may indicate a read error.

Inclusive of the bounding cysteine and phenylalanine, the CDR3 is 14 residues long. This entry keeps only the CDR3 DNA: 42 bases, framed from base 1. Per the germline V gene, SGHTA is the CDR1 and FQGNSA is the CDR2. The sample consisted of PBMCs or a T cell subset sorted from them (not recorded which). The chain couples TRBV7-2 to TRBJ1-5, and perhaps TRBD1 as D gene, on 5 matching bases. This TCR derives from an adult woman who had mild COVID-19 (a few samples of this study predate the infection). The sample titles of this study are shuffled in the database, so cell type and time point are left out; the donor was told from shared clones. The CDR3 region reads CASSETGSNQPHHF. The nucleotide sequence reads as follows: TGTGCCAGCAGCGAAACAGGTAGCAATCAGCCCCATCATTTT.